This T cell receptor (beta chain) derives from a study of cytomegalovirus exposure and HLA in healthy donors. 13 Jbeta primers and 60 Vbeta primers were used for the PCR. TCRdb's table, derived via immunoSEQ multiplex PCR, lists solely in-frame clones and lacks some. The sample contains about 270,000 clones, just over 85% of which appear only once. Germline V CDR1 and CDR2: SGHNT, YENEEA. CDR3 length: 13 residues. The V gene lost 4 bases and the J gene lost 1 base, with 7 bases spanning the gap. The J gene is TRBJ1-1, the V gene TRBV11-3, with no clear D. The receptor was isolated from a man aged 40-50 years in good health and CMV-seropositive. Sequencing input: PBMCs. The CDR3 loop reads CASSSAENTEAFF. Here the CDR3 DNA reads TGTGCCAGCAGCTCTGCAGAGAACACTGAAGCTTTCTTT.